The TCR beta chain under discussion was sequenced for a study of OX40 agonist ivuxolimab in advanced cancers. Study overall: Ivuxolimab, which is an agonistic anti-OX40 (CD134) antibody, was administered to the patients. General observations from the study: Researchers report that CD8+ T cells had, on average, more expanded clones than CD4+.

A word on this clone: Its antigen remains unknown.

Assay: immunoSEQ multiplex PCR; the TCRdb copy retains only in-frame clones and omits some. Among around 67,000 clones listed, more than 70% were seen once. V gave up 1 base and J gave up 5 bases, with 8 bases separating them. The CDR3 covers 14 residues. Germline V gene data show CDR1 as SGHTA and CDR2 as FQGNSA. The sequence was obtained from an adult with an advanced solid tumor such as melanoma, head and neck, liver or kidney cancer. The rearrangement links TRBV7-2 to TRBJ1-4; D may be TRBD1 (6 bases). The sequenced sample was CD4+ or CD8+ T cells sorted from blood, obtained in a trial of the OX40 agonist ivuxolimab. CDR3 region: CASSLGTANEKLFF. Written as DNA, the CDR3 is TGTGCCAGCAGCTTAGGGACAGCCAATGAAAAACTGTTTTTT.